This record looks at one T cell receptor beta chain sequence and its context. These data belong to a study of blood T cell repertoires in COVID-19. Overall study context: There were acute and convalescent COVID-19 samples, and they came from the United States, Italy and Spain.

Original processing methods: Estimation of nucleated cell counts was performed using reference gene primer amplification. The assay was immunoSEQ multiplex PCR, and TCRdb's table has in-frame clones only and misses some. Clone size and V and J calls were adopted from that table, with D and trimming inferred from the DNA. This sample has around 180,000 clones, with approximately 89% found just once. Participants spanned ages about 18 to 100 years and resided in roughly 22 US areas. Clinical history as reported by participants underpinned cohort assignment. The material sequenced was PBMCs or T cells enriched from blood (not recorded which). The clonotype was recovered from a woman in her thirties or forties with acute COVID-19.

The CDR3 DNA is TGTGCCAGCTCCCCGGGGAGGGGCTATGGCTACACCTTC. Translation gives CASSPGRGYGYTF. The rearrangement joins TRBV19 to TRBJ1-2; D might be TRBD1 (5 bases). This CDR3 is built from 13 residues. The V gene lost 9 bases and the J gene lost 4 bases, with 15 bases spanning the gap. The V gene's germline CDR1 is LNHDA and CDR2 SQIVND (reference sequence).